The clone carrying this T cell receptor beta chain occurred many times. Its antigen is as yet unknown. This record belongs to a study of early T cells in non-severe SARS-CoV-2 infection. Across the whole study: Sequencing input comprised bulk RNA from unsorted whole blood; chain pairing was not available.

cDNA molecules, individually, were tagged with unique molecular identifiers. Via MiXCR, TCRdb re-called the 5' RACE reads, giving one row per CDR3 protein. Among approximately 63,000 distinct CDR3 sequences listed, about 6% were seen once. This CDR3 is built from 16 residues. Trimming shortened V by 4 bases and J by 1 base, and 13 bases separated the two germline ends. Study findings and constraints: Comparison of clonotypes with VDJdb favored anti-spike CD8 responses while missing private and CD4 specificities.

V gene TRBV12-3 or TRBV12-4 combines with J gene TRBJ2-2; D might be TRBD1 or TRBD2, each matching 5 bases. The receptor's source is an adult who was a healthcare worker with PCR-confirmed SARS-CoV-2 infection or an uninfected control (not recorded which). The sequenced sample was whole blood, obtained at baseline. The DNA for the CDR3 is TGTGCCAGCAGTTCCAACACGGGGCTGAACACCGGGGAGCTGTTTTTT. It specifies CASSSNTGLNTGELFF.